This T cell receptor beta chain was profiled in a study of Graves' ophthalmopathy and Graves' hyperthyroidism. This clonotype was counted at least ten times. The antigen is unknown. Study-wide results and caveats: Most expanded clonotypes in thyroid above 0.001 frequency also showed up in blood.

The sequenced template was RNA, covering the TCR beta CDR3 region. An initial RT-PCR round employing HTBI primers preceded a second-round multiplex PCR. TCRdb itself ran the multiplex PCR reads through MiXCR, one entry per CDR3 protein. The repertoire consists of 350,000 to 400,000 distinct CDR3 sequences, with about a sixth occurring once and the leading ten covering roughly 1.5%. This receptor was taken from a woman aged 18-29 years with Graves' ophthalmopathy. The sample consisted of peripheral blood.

This CDR3 is CASSLVGTGPPYGYTF. CDR3 DNA: TGTGCCAGCAGCTTGGTGGGGACGGGCCCACCCTATGGCTACACCTTC. The chain employs TRBV5-5 and TRBJ1-2; maybe TRBD1 (5 bases). The V gene's germline CDR1 is SGHKS and CDR2 YYEKEE (reference sequence). The CDR3 consists of 16 residues. V gave up 0 bases and J gave up 4 bases, with 16 bases separating them.